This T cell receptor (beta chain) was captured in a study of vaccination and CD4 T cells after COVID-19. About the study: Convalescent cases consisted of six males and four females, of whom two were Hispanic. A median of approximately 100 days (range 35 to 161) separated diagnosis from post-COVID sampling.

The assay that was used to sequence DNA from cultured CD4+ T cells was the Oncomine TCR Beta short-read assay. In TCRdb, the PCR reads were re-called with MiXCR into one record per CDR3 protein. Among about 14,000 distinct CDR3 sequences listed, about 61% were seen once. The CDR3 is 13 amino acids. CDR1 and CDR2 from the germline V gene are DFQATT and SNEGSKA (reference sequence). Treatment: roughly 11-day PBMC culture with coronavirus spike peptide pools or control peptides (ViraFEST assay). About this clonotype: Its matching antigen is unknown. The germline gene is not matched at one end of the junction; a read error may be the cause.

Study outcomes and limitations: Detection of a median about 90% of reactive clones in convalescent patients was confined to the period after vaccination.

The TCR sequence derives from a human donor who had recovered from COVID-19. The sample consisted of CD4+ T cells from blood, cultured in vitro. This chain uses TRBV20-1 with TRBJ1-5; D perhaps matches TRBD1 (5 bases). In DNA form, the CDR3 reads TGCAGTGCTGGGACTGGGGGGAATCGGCCCCAGCATTTT. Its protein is CSAGTGGNRPQHF.